This T cell receptor (beta chain) was recovered during a study of cytomegalovirus exposure and HLA in healthy donors. The PCR employed 60 Vbeta primers together with 13 Jbeta primers. Data came from immunoSEQ multiplex PCR; TCRdb stores just in-frame clones and leaves some out. The sample consists of under 110,000 clones, just over 70% of them appearing once. With V trimmed by 4 bases and J by 5 bases, 6 bases remained unmatched. From germline, CDR1 is MGHRA and CDR2 YSYEKL. This CDR3 spans 15 amino acids. This sequence was found in a boy aged 5 to 17 in good health and CMV-seronegative. Sequenced: PBMCs. V gene TRBV4-1 combines with J gene TRBJ1-5; 9 nucleotides agree with TRBD1. CDR3 in DNA: TGCGCCAGCAGCCCCACGGACAGGGGACATCAGCCCCAGCATTTT. Protein sequence: CASSPTDRGHQPQHF.